This T cell receptor (beta chain) was sequenced for a study of Ad26.COV2.S vaccination and SARS-CoV-2 variants. Study details: Intramuscularly, Ad26.COV2.S was given either once or twice, 56 days apart.

Treatment of the sample: roughly 19 received Ad26.COV2.S at low or high dose, single or two shots; about 5 received placebo; per-sample allocation not given. The study sampled participants on day 63 after the first vaccine or placebo injection. The assay was immunoSEQ multiplex PCR, and TCRdb's table has in-frame clones only and misses some. The sample has 250,000 or so clones, around 88% seen once; the top ten hold 2.5% to 3.5%. A word on this clone: No antigen is known for it.

Regarding the study as a whole: Recipients of vaccine and of placebo showed similar breadth of their non-spike TCR repertoires.

The CDR3 has 14 residues. V dropped 4 bases and J dropped 2 bases, with 11 bases sitting between them. Germline lookup yields CDR1 LNHDA and CDR2 SQIVND (reference sequence). The chain couples TRBV19 to TRBJ1-1; D perhaps matches TRBD1 (5 bases). The sequencing used peripheral blood, collected in a trial of Ad26.COV2.S vaccine versus placebo. This TCR came from a person aged 18-60 years who received the Ad26.COV2.S COVID-19 vaccine or a placebo. CDR3 DNA sequence: TGTGCCAGTAGTACGACAGAATTTAACACTGAAGCTTTCTTT. It encodes CASSTTEFNTEAFF.